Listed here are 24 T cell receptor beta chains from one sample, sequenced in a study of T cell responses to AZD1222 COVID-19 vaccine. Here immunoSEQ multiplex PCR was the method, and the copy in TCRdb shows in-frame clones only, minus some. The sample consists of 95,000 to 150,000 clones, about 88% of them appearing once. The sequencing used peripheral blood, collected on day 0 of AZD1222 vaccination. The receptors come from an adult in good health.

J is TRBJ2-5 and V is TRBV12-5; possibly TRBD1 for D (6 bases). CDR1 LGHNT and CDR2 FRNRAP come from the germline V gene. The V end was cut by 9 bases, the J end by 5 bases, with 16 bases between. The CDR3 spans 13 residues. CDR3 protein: CASQDSNGETQYF. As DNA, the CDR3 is TGTGCTAGCCAGGACAGCAACGGGGAGACCCAGTACTTC.

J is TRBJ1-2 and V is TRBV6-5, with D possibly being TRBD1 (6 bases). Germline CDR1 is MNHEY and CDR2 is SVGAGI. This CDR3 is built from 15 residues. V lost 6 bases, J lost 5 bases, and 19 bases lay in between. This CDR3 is CASSQGRGHRYGYTF. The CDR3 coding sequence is TGTGCCAGCAGCCAGGGGAGAGGGCATCGGTATGGCTACACCTTC.

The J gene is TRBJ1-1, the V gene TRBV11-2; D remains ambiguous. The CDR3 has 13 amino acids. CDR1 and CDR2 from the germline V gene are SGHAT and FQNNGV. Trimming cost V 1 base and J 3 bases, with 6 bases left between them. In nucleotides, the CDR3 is TGTGCCAGCAGCTTAGTATCGGACACTGAAGCTTTCTTT. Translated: CASSLVSDTEAFF.

CDR3 loop: CAIRRGTEAFF. DNA for the CDR3: TGTGCCATCAGGCGGGGCACTGAAGCTTTCTTT. The V call is TRBV10-3, the J call TRBJ1-1; D is unclear. The V gene lost 6 bases and the J gene lost 4 bases, with 6 bases spanning the gap. In germline, CDR1 is ENHRY, CDR2 SYGVKD. The CDR3 covers 11 residues.

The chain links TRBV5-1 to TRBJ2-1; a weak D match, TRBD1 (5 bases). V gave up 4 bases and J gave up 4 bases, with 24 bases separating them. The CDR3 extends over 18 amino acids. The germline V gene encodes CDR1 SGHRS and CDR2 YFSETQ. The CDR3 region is CASSRTWGLSLPYNEQFF. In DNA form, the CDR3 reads TGCGCCAGCAGCCGAACCTGGGGCCTCAGTCTCCCTTACAATGAGCAGTTCTTC.

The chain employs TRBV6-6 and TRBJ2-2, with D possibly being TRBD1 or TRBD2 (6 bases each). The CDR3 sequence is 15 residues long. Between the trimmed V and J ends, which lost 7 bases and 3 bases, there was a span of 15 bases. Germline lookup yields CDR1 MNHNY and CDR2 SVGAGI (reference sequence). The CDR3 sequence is CASNTRDTYTGELFF. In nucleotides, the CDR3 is TGTGCCAGCAACACGCGGGACACTTACACCGGGGAGCTGTTTTTT.

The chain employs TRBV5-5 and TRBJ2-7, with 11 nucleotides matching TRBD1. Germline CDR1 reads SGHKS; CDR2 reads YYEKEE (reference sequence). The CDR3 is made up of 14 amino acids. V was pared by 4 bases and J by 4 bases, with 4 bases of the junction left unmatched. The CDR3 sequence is CASSPGTGGYEQYF. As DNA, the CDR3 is TGTGCCAGCAGCCCCGGGACAGGGGGTTACGAGCAGTACTTC.

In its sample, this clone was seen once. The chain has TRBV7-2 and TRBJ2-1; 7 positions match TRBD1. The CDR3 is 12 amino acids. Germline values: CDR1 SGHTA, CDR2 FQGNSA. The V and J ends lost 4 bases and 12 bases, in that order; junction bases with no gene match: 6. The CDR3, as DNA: TGTGCCAGCAGCTCAAGGACAGGCCCGCAGTTCTTC. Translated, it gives CASSSRTGPQFF.

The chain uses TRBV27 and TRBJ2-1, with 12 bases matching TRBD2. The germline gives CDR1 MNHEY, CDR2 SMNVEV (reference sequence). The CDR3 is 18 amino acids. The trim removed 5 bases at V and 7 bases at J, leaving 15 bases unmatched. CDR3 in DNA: TGTGCCAGCAGTCCGCAAATCCGACTAGCGGGAGAGGAAAATGAGCAGTTCTTC. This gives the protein CASSPQIRLAGEENEQFF.

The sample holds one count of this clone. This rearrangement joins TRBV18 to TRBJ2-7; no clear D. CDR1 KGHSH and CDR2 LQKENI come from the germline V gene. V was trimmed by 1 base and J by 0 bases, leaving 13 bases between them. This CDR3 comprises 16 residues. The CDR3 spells CASSPQVQSSSYEQYF. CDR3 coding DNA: TGTGCCAGCTCACCACAGGTACAGTCGAGCTCCTACGAGCAGTACTTC.

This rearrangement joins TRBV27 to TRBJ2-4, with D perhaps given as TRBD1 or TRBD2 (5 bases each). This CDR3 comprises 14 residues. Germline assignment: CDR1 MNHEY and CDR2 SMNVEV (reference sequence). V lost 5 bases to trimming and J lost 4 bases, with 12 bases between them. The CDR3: CASSLKGRKNIQYF. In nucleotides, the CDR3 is TGTGCCAGCAGTCTCAAGGGACGGAAAAACATTCAGTACTTC.

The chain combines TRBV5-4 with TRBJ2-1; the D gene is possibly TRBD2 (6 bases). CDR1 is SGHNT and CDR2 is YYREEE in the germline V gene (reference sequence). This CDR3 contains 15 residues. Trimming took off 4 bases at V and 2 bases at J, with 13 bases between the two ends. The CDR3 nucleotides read TGTGCCAGCAGCCCAAGGGACTCCACCTACAATGAGCAGTTCTTC. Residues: CASSPRDSTYNEQFF. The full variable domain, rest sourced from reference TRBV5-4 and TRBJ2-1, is ETGVTQSPTHLIKTRGQQVTLRCSSQSGHNTVSWYQQALGQGPQFIFQYYREEENGRGNFPPRFSGLQFPNYSSELNVNALELDDSALYLCASSPRDSTYNEQFFGPGTRLTVL.

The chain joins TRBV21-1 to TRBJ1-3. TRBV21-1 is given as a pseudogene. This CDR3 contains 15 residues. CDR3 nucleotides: TGTGCCAGCAGCAATCCGACCAGCTCTGGAAACACCATATATTTT. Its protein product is CASSNPTSSGNTIYF.

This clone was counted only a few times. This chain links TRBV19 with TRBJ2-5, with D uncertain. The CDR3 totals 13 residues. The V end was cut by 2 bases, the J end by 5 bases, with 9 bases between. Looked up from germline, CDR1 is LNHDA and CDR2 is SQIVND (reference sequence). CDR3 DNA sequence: TGTGCCAGTAGTATAATGCAGTCGGAGACCCAGTACTTC. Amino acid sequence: CASSIMQSETQYF. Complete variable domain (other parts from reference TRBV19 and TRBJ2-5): DGGITQSPKYLFRKEGQNVTLSCEQNLNHDAMYWYRQDPGQGLRLIYYSQIVNDFQKGDIAEGYSVSREKKESFPLTVTSAQKNPTAFYLCASSIMQSETQYFGPGTRLLVL.

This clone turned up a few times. The CDR3 DNA is TGTGCCAGCAGTTACTCCCAGGGAGGTACCACAGATACGCAGTATTTT. This translates into CASSYSQGGTTDTQYF. V usage is TRBV6-5 and J usage is TRBJ2-3; D may be TRBD2 (6 bases). Trimming took 0 bases from V and 2 from J, leaving 12 bases between them. The CDR3 totals 16 residues. The germline gives CDR1 MNHEY, CDR2 SVGAGI.

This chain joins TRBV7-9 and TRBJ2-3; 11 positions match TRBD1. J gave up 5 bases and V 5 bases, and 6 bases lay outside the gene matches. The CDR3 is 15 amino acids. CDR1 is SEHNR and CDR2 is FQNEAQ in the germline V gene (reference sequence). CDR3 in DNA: TGTGCCAGCAGCCCGGACAGGGGGCGCATAGATACGCAGTATTTT. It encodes CASSPDRGRIDTQYF.

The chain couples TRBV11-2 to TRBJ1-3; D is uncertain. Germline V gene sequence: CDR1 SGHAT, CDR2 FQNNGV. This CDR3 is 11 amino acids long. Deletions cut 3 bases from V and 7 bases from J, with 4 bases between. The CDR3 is CASSFRNTIYF. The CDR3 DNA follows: TGTGCCAGCAGCTTTCGGAACACCATATATTTT. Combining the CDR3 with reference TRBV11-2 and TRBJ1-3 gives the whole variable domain EAGVAQSPRYKIIEKRQSVAFWCNPISGHATLYWYQQILGQGPKLLIQFQNNGVVDDSQLPKDRFSAERLKGVDSTLKIQPAKLEDSAVYLCASSFRNTIYFGEGSWLTVV.

CDR3 nucleotide sequence: TGTGCCAGCAGCCGTGGGGGGCCAGGGGGCGAAGGCAATGAGCAGTTCTTC. This sequence encodes CASSRGGPGGEGNEQFF. V gene TRBV7-3 combines with J gene TRBJ2-1; TRBD1 matches at 8 bases. J was trimmed by 6 bases and V by 5 bases; bases with no gene match: 15. The CDR3 covers 17 residues. Germline assignment: CDR1 SGHTA and CDR2 FQGTGA.

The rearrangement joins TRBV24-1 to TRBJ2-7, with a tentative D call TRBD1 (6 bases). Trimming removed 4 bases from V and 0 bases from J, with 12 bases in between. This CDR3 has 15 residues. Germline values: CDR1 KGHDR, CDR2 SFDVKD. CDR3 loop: CATSDPGALSYEQYF. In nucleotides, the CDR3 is TGTGCCACCAGTGACCCAGGGGCCCTCTCCTACGAGCAGTACTTC.

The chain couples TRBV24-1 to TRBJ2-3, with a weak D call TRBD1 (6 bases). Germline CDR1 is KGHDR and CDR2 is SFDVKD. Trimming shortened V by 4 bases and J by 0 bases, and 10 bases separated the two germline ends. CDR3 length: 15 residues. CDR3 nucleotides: TGTGCCACCAGTGACCTGGACAGCAGCACAGATACGCAGTATTTT. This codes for CATSDLDSSTDTQYF.

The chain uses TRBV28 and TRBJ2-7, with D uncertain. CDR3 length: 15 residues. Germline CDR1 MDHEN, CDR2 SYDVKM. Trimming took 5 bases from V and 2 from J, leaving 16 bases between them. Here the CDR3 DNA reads TGTGCCAGCAGTCCCTACGACGTAGGGCCCTACGAGCAGTACTTC. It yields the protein CASSPYDVGPYEQYF.

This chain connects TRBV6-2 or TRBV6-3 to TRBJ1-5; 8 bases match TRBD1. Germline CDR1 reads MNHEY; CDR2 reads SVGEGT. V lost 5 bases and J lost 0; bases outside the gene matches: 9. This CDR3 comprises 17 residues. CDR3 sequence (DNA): TGTGCCAGCAGTCCCGGACAGGGCGGATTTAGCAATCAGCCCCAGCATTTT. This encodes CASSPGQGGFSNQPQHF.

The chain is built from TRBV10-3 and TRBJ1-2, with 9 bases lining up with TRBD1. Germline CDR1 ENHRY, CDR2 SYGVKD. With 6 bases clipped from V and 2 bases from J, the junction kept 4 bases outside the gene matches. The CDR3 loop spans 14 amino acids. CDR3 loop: CAIRKGQGNYGYTF. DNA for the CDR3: TGTGCCATCAGAAAGGGACAGGGCAACTATGGCTACACCTTC.

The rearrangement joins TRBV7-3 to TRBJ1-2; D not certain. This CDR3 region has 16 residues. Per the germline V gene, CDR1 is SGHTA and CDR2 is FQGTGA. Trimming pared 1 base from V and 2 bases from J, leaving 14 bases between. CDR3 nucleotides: TGTGCCAGCAGCTTAAGAAAGGCAACCCGAAACTATGGCTACACCTTC. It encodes CASSLRKATRNYGYTF.